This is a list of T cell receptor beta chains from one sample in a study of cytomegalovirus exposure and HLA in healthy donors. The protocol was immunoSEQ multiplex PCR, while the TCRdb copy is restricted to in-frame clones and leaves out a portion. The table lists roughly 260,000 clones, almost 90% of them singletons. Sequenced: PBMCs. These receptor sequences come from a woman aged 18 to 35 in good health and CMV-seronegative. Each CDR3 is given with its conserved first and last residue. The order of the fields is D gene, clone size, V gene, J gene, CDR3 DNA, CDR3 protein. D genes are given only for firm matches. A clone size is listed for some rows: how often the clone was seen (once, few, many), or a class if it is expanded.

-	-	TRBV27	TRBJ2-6	TGTGCCAGCAGTCCGCAGGGTTCTGGGGCCAACGTCCTGACTTTC	CASSPQGSGANVLTF
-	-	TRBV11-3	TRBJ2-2	TGTGCCAGCAGCCGCTACCGAGAAACCCCCGGGGAGCTGTTTTTT	CASSRYRETPGELFF
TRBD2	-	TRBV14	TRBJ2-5	TGTGCCAGCAGCCAAGATCTAGCGGGGGTCCAAGAGACCCAGTACTTC	CASSQDLAGVQETQYF
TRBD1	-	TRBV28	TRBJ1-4	TGTGCCAGCAGTTCGACAGGGCGATGGGAAAAACTGTTTTTT	CASSSTGRWEKLFF
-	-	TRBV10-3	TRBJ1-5	TGTGCCATTTCTCCGGGGGGCAATCAGCCCCAGCATTTT	CAISPGGNQPQHF
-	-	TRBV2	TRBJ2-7	TGTGCCAGCAGTGAAGCTGGCCTTGGGCGCGAGCAGTACTTC	CASSEAGLGREQYF
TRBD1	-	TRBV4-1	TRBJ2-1	TGCGCCAGCAGCCAAGATTATTATGGGACAGGGAAGAACAATGAGCAGTTCTTC	CASSQDYYGTGKNNEQFF
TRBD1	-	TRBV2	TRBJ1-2	TGTGCCAGCAGTGAAACGAGGACAGGGTTAGGTGGCTACACCTTC	CASSETRTGLGGYTF
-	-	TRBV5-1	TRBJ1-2	TGCGCCAGCAGCGCCCGGGACACCTATGGCTACACCTTC	CASSARDTYGYTF
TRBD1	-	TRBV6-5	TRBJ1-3	TGTGCCAGCAGTCAGACAGGGTTTGAAAACACCATATATTTT	CASSQTGFENTIYF
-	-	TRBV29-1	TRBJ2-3	TGCAGCGTTCGGGAGAGAACAGATACGCAGTATTTT	CSVRERTDTQYF
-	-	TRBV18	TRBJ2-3	TGTGCCAGCTCACCTCCGGGTGTAGATACGCAGTATTTT	CASSPPGVDTQYF
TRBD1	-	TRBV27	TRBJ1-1	TGTGCCAGCAGTGTCCGGACAGGAGTAAACACTGAAGCTTTCTTT	CASSVRTGVNTEAFF
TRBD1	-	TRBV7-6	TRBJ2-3	TGTGCCAGCAGCTTGAGCGCCGACAGGGGGTTTTCGAGCACAGATACGCAGTATTTT	CASSLSADRGFSSTDTQYF
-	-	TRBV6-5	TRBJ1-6	TGTGCCAGCAGAACGCCCGAGGAGTCACCCCTCCACTTT	CASRTPEESPLHF
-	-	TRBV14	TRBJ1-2	TGTGCCAGCAGCCAAAAACCGCGCGGGGTCTATGGCTACACCTTC	CASSQKPRGVYGYTF
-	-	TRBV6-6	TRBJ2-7	TGTGCCAGCAGAAAGGGACTCTACGAGCAGTACTTC	CASRKGLYEQYF
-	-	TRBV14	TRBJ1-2	TGTGCCAGCAGCCAATTTCTGGGACAAGACTATGGCTACACCTTC	CASSQFLGQDYGYTF
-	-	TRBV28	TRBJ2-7	TGTGCCAGCATCGAACGGCAGGGGCAACCCTACGAGCAGTACTTC	CASIERQGQPYEQYF
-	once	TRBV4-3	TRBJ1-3	TGCGCCAGCAGCCAAGACGAACGACACTCTGGAAACACCATATATTTT	CASSQDERHSGNTIYF
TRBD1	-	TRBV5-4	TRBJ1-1	TGTGCCAGCAGCTTTGGGACAGGGGGAGCGGGCACTGAAGCTTTCTTT	CASSFGTGGAGTEAFF
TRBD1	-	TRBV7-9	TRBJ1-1	TGTGCCAGCAGTTTTGACAGGGGGCAACAGGGGAACACTGAAGCTTTCTTT	CASSFDRGQQGNTEAFF
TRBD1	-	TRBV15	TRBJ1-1	TGTGCCACCAGAACCCAGGGGGCGCGGGCTGAAGCTTTCTTT	CATRTQGARAEAFF
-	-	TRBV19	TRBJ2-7	TGTGCCAGTAGTATGAACGAGGAATCCTACGAGCAGTACTTC	CASSMNEESYEQYF
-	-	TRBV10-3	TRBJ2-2	TGTGCCATCAGTGAGCTCGGCAGGATGAACACCGGGGAGCTGTTTTTT	CAISELGRMNTGELFF